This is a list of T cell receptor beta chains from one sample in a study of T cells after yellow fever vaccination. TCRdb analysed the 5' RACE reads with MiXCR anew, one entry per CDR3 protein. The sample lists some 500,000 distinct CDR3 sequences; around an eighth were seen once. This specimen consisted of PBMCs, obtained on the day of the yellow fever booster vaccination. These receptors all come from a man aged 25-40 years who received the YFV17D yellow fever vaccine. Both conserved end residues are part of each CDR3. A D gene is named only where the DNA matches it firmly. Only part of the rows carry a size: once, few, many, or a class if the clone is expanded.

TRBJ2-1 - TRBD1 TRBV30 CASLTGQGDNEQFF TGTGCCTCATTAACCGGACAGGGGGACAATGAGCAGTTCTTC
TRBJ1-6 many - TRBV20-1 CSAPGGGDSPLHF TGCAGTGCCCCCGGGGGGGGAGATTCACCCCTCCACTTT
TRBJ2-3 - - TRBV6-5 CASSYTGASTDTQYF TGTGCCAGCAGTTACACGGGAGCGAGCACAGATACGCAGTATTTT
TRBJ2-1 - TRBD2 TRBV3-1 CASSQEALLAASYNEQFF TGTGCCAGCAGCCAAGAGGCCCTACTAGCGGCTTCCTACAATGAGCAGTTCTTC
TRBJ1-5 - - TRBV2 CASRADSNQPQHF TGTGCCAGCAGGGCCGATAGCAATCAGCCCCAGCATTTT
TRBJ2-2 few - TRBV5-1 CASSLDLRTGELFF TGCGCCAGCAGCTTGGACCTCAGAACCGGGGAGCTGTTTTTT
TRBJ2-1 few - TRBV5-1 CASSRPERSPYNEQFF TGCGCCAGCAGCCGCCCTGAGCGGAGTCCCTACAATGAGCAGTTCTTC
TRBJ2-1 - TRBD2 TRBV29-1 CSVDLAGGNEQFF TGCAGCGTTGACCTAGCGGGAGGGAATGAGCAGTTCTTC
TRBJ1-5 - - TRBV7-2 CASSLVVAGIQPQHF TGTGCCAGCAGCTTAGTAGTTGCGGGGATCCAGCCCCAGCATTTT
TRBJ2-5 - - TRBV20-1 CSARGDSPWETQYF TGCAGTGCTAGGGGGGACTCTCCCTGGGAGACCCAGTACTTC
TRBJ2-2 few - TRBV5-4 CASSFLFMAANTGELFF TGTGCCAGCAGCTTTCTGTTCATGGCGGCGAACACCGGGGAGCTGTTTTTT
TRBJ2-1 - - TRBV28 CASSSSAGGSYSYNEQFF -
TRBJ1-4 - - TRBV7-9 CASSQGGTGNEKLFF TGTGCCAGCAGCCAAGGTGGGACGGGGAATGAAAAACTGTTTTTT
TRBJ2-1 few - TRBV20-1 CSAPRMGDFYNEQFF TGCAGTGCCCCGAGGATGGGGGACTTCTACAATGAGCAGTTCTTC
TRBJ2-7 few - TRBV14 CASSLSTVSYEQYF TGTGCCAGCAGCCTAAGCACCGTCTCCTACGAGCAGTACTTC
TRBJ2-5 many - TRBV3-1 CASSQVGQHQETQYF TGTGCCAGCAGCCAAGTTGGCCAGCACCAAGAGACCCAGTACTTC
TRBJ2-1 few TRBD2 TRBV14 CASRPFSGGRSSYNEQFF TGTGCCAGCAGGCCCTTTTCGGGAGGCCGGAGCTCCTACAATGAGCAGTTCTTC
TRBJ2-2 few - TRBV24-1 CATGTTSSWAGELFF TGTGCCACCGGAACTACTAGCTCGTGGGCCGGGGAGCTGTTTTTT
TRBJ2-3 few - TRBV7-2 CASSPSPDTQYF TGTGCCAGCAGCCCGTCCCCAGATACGCAGTATTTT
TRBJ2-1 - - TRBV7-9 CASSLESSPYNEQFF TGTGCCAGCAGCTTAGAATCTAGCCCCTACAATGAGCAGTTCTTC
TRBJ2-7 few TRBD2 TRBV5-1 CASSSSGLAGANQSSYEQYF TGCGCCAGCAGCTCATCGGGACTAGCGGGAGCAAATCAGAGCTCCTACGAGCAGTACTTC
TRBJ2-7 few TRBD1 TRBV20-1 CSARDSARGLYEQYF TGCAGTGCTAGAGATTCGGCCAGGGGGCTTTACGAGCAGTACTTC
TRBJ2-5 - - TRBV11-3 CASSQMIGETQYF TGTGCCAGCAGCCAGATGATCGGAGAGACCCAGTACTTC
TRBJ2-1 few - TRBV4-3 CASSQGTEPYNEQFF TGCGCCAGCAGCCAAGGGACAGAGCCCTACAATGAGCAGTTCTTC
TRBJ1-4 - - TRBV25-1 CASSDQRATTNEKLFF TGTGCCAGCAGTGATCAGCGGGCTACAACTAATGAAAAACTGTTTTTT
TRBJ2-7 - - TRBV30 CAWSDRVFEQYF TGTGCCTGGAGTGACAGGGTCTTCGAGCAGTACTTC
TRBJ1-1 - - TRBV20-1 CSAREGQWVTEAFF TGCAGTGCTCGAGAAGGGCAATGGGTCACTGAAGCTTTCTTT
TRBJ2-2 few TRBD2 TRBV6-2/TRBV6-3 CASSYLAGYTGELFF TGTGCCAGCAGTTATCTAGCGGGATACACCGGGGAGCTGTTTTTT
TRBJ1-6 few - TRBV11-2 CASSHRALFHF TGTGCCAGCAGCCACCGGGCCCTCTTCCACTTT
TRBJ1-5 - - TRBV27 CASSTTGGNQPQHF TGTGCCAGCAGTACCACCGGGGGCAATCAGCCCCAGCATTTT
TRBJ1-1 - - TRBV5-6 CASSSSAIEAFF TGTGCCAGCAGCTCATCTGCCATTGAAGCTTTCTTT
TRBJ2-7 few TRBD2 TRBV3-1 CASSGSGIDEQYF TGTGCCAGCAGTGGTAGCGGGATCGACGAGCAGTACTTC
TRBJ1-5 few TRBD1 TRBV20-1 CSAPKTGGGNQPQHF TGCAGTGCTCCGAAGACAGGGGGTGGCAATCAGCCCCAGCATTTT
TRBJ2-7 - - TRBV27 CASSLSQTNEQYF TGTGCCAGCAGTTTGAGTCAGACCAACGAGCAGTACTTC
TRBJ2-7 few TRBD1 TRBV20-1 CSASPPGQGREGAYEQYF TGCAGTGCTAGTCCCCCGGGACAGGGGAGAGAGGGCGCCTACGAGCAGTACTTC
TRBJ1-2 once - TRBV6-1 CASSDRGLGGYTF TGTGCCAGCAGTGATCGGGGGCTGGGCGGCTACACCTTC
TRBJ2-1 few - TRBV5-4 CASSFGVDGNEQFF TGTGCCAGCAGCTTCGGGGTCGATGGGAATGAGCAGTTCTTC